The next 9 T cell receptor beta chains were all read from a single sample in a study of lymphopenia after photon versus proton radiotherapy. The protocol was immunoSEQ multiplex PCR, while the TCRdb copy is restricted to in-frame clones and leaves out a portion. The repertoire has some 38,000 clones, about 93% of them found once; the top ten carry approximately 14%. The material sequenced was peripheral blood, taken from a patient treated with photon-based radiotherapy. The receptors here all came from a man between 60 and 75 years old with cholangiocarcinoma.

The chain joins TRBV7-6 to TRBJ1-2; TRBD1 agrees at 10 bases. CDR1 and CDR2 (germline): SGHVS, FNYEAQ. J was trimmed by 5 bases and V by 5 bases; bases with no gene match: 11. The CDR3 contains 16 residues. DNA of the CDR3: TGTGCCAGCAGCCTCGATCGGACAGGGGGTCGATATGGCTACACCTTC. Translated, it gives CASSLDRTGGRYGYTF.

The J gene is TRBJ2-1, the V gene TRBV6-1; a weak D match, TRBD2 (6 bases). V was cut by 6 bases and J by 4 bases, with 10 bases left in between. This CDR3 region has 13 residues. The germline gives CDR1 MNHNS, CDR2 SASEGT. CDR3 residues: CASRSGLYNEQFF. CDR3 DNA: TGTGCCAGCAGAAGCGGGCTTTACAATGAGCAGTTCTTC.

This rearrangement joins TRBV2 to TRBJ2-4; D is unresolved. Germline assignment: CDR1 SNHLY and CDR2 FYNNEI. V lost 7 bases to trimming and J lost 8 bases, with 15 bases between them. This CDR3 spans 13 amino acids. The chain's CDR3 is CASKELRVDIQYF. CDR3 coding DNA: TGTGCCAGCAAAGAGCTTCGGGTTGACATTCAGTACTTC.

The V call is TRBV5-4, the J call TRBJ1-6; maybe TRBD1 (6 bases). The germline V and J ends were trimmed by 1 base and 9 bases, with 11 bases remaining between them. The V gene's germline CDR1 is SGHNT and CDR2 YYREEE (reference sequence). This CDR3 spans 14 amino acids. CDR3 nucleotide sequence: TGTGCCAGCAGCTTGTCTACAGGGTTTTCACCCCTCCACTTT. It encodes CASSLSTGFSPLHF. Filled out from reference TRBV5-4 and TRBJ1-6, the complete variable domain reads ETGVTQSPTHLIKTRGQQVTLRCSSQSGHNTVSWYQQALGQGPQFIFQYYREEENGRGNFPPRFSGLQFPNYSSELNVNALELDDSALYLCASSLSTGFSPLHFGNGTRLTVT.

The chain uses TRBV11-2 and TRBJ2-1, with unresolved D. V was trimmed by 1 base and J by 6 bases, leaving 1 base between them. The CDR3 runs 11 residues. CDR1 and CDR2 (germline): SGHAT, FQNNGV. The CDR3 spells CASSLANEQFF. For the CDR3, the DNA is TGTGCCAGCAGCTTAGCCAATGAGCAGTTCTTC. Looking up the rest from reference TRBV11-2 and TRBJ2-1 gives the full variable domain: EAGVAQSPRYKIIEKRQSVAFWCNPISGHATLYWYQQILGQGPKLLIQFQNNGVVDDSQLPKDRFSAERLKGVDSTLKIQPAKLEDSAVYLCASSLANEQFFGPGTRLTVL.

This CDR3 reads CASSMRTGIHTEAFF. The CDR3 DNA sequence: TGTGCCAGTAGTATGCGGACAGGGATCCACACTGAAGCTTTCTTT. The rearrangement links TRBV19 to TRBJ1-1; 8 bases fit TRBD1. Per the germline V gene, CDR1 is LNHDA and CDR2 is SQIVND (reference sequence). The CDR3 is made up of 15 amino acids. With V trimmed by 3 bases and J by 3 bases, 6 bases remained unmatched.

The CDR3 reads CASSEFLEAFF. CDR3 in DNA: TGTGCCAGCAGTGAATTCCTCGAAGCTTTCTTT. J is TRBJ1-1 and V is TRBV2; D is unresolved. Per germline, CDR1 SNHLY and CDR2 FYNNEI. V lost 2 bases and J lost 8, with 6 bases in between. The CDR3 sequence is 11 residues long.

CDR3 sequence reads: CASSPGARGTGELFF. The CDR3 nucleotides are TGTGCCAGCAGCCCTGGGGCTAGGGGCACCGGGGAGCTGTTTTTT. The rearrangement links TRBV7-8 to TRBJ2-2; D perhaps matches TRBD1 (5 bases). CDR3 length: 15 amino acids. The germline gives CDR1 SGHVS, CDR2 FQNEAQ. The V and J ends lost 5 bases and 4 bases respectively, with 14 bases between them. The variable domain in full, completed from reference TRBV7-8 and TRBJ2-2, reads GAGVSQSPRYKVAKRGQDVALRCDPISGHVSLFWYQQALGQGPEFLTYFQNEAQLDKSGLPSDRFFAERPEGSVSTLKIQRTQQEDSAVYLCASSPGARGTGELFFGEGSRLTVL.

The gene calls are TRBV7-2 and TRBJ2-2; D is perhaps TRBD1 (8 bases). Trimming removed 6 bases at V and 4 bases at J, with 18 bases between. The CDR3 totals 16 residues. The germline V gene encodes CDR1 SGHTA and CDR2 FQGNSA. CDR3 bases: TGTGCCAGCAGTATAACTAGCGACAGGGGCACCGGGGAGCTGTTTTTT. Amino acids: CASSITSDRGTGELFF.